This passage covers 22 T cell receptor beta chains from one sample sequenced in a study of T cells after posttransplantation cyclophosphamide. Method: immunoSEQ multiplex PCR; TCRdb's copy keeps in-frame clones and lacks some. The table shows approximately 10,000 clones, with 75% to 85% occurring only once. Controls had myeloablative marrow grafts with methotrexate and calcineurin inhibitor, sampled at 1 year. The starting material was PBMCs, obtained 367 days after allogeneic stem cell transplant with calcineurin inhibitor and methotrexate. All receptors come from a male patient in his thirties who received an allogeneic stem cell transplant from an unrelated donor, was CMV-positive, and had acute GVHD only. Some T cells may be the graft donor's.

This chain joins TRBV2 and TRBJ1-1, with TRBD1 identical over 8 bases. Germline lookup yields CDR1 SNHLY and CDR2 FYNNEI. This CDR3 has 14 residues. The CDR3 bases are TGTGCGAACGCTCAGGGACAGGACAGGACTGAAGCTTTCTTT. Its protein is CANAQGQDRTEAFF. Using reference TRBV2 and TRBJ1-1 for the parts outside the CDR3, the full variable domain is EPEVTQTPSHQVTQMGQEVILRCVPISNHLYFYWYRQILGQKVEFLVSFYNNEISEKSEIFDDQFSVERPDGSNFTLKIRSTKLEDSAMYFCANAQGQDRTEAFFGQGTRLTVV.

The rearrangement uses TRBV7-3 and TRBJ2-3; 10 bases agree with TRBD2. The germline CDR1 and CDR2 sequences are SGHTA and FQGTGA. The CDR3 extends over 15 amino acids. Trimming cost V 5 bases and J 5 bases; bases outside gene matches: 7. The DNA for the CDR3 is TGTGCCAGCAGCCAAGCGGGGGGGCCGCTAGATACGCAGTATTTT. Encoded protein: CASSQAGGPLDTQYF.

V gene TRBV30 combines with J gene TRBJ2-7; 11 bases align to TRBD2. V shed 3 bases, J shed 0 bases, and the junction held 10 bases outside the gene matches. This CDR3 comprises 17 residues. Per germline, CDR1 GTSNPN and CDR2 SVGIG (reference sequence). The CDR3 reads CAWRGVAGGPGSYEQYF. CDR3 DNA sequence: TGTGCCTGGAGGGGGGTAGCGGGAGGGCCCGGCTCCTACGAGCAGTACTTC.

This clone was picked up one time. The V gene is TRBV7-3, the J gene TRBJ2-1; 12 bases align to TRBD2. CDR1 is SGHTA, CDR2 FQGTGA, per germline. The CDR3 sequence is 15 residues long. V was pared by 5 bases and J by 6 bases, with 5 bases of the junction left unmatched. The DNA for the CDR3 is TGTGCCAGCAGCACCGGACTAGCGGGGATCAATGAGCAGTTCTTC. Amino acid sequence: CASSTGLAGINEQFF.

The chain has TRBV2 and TRBJ2-1; 13 bases agree with TRBD2. Germline trimming cut 6 bases from V and 6 bases from J; bases unmatched to any gene: 5. CDR3 length equals 15 residues. Germline V lookup: CDR1 SNHLY, CDR2 FYNNEI. Here the CDR3 reads CASRYGLAGANEQFF. CDR3 DNA: TGTGCCAGCAGGTACGGACTAGCGGGAGCCAATGAGCAGTTCTTC.

This clone has only one observation. The gene calls are TRBV7-9 and TRBJ1-1; D remains unclear. V was trimmed by 1 base and J by 0 bases, leaving 9 bases between them. Germline loops: CDR1 SEHNR, CDR2 FQNEAQ (reference sequence). The CDR3 runs 15 residues. The CDR3 sequence is CASSLGRGLNTEAFF. CDR3 sequence (DNA): TGTGCCAGCAGCTTAGGGAGAGGCTTGAACACTGAAGCTTTCTTT.

The CDR3 protein is CASSLAITGGIQYF. Written as DNA, the CDR3 is TGTGCCAGCAGCTTAGCGATAACCGGGGGCATTCAGTACTTC. The chain carries TRBV7-2 and TRBJ2-4; D possibly corresponds to TRBD2 (6 bases). V lost 0 bases and J lost 9, with 12 bases in between. Per germline, CDR1 SGHTA and CDR2 FQGNSA. This CDR3 spans 14 amino acids. Supplemented by reference TRBV7-2 and TRBJ2-4, the full variable domain reads GAGVSQSPSNKVTEKGKDVELRCDPISGHTALYWYRQSLGQGLEFLIYFQGNSAPDKSGLPSDRFSAERTGGSVSTLTIQRTQQEDSAVYLCASSLAITGGIQYFGAGTRLSVL.

The chain combines TRBV2 with TRBJ2-1; D is undetermined. Trimming removed 2 bases from V and 6 bases from J, with 8 bases in between. The V gene's germline CDR1 is SNHLY and CDR2 FYNNEI. This CDR3 region has 13 residues. DNA for the CDR3: TGTGCCAGCAGTGAACGTCTAGTCAATGAGCAGTTCTTC. Translated: CASSERLVNEQFF.

The chain has TRBV29-1 and TRBJ1-2, with 11 bases that match TRBD1. Germline V gives CDR1 SQVTM, CDR2 ANQGSEA. The CDR3 length is 17 residues. Trimming took 5 bases from V and 1 from J; bases not matched to a gene: 12. CDR3 DNA sequence: TGCAGCGTTCCATCCGGGACAGGGGGTCGCGTTAACTATGGCTACACCTTC. Its translation is CSVPSGTGGRVNYGYTF.

The CDR3 sequence: CASGSGQGIHEQYF. CDR3 sequence (DNA): TGTGCTAGTGGTTCGGGACAGGGTATCCACGAGCAGTACTTC. The V gene is TRBV12-5, the J gene TRBJ2-7, with TRBD1 matching 9 bases. Germline V CDR1 and CDR2: LGHNT, FRNRAP. The CDR3 totals 14 residues. Trimming cost V 4 bases and J 5 bases; bases outside gene matches: 6.

This chain links TRBV6-1 with TRBJ2-7, with 12 bases aligning to TRBD2. The V gene's germline CDR1 is MNHNS and CDR2 SASEGT. The ends lost 1 base at V and 6 bases at J; junction bases unmatched: 10. The CDR3 has 17 residues. The CDR3: CASSEDASGGAGFEQYF. DNA of the CDR3: TGTGCCAGCAGTGAAGATGCTAGCGGGGGGGCAGGGTTCGAGCAGTACTTC.

V and J are TRBV25-1 and TRBJ2-4; 9 nucleotides match TRBD1. The J segment lost 2 bases and the V segment lost 1 base, leaving 3 bases of the junction unmatched. The length of the CDR3 is 16 residues. Germline CDR1 reads MGHDK; CDR2 reads SYGVNS. The CDR3 DNA is TGTGCCAGCAGTGAATCAGGACAGGGGACCAAAAACATTCAGTACTTC. Protein product: CASSESGQGTKNIQYF.

The chain is built from TRBV5-1 and TRBJ1-2; D gene ambiguous. This CDR3 is 13 amino acids long. Germline-derived CDR1 and CDR2 are SGHRS and YFSETQ. V dropped 2 bases and J dropped 6 bases, with 11 bases sitting between them. CDR3 sequence (DNA): TGCGCCAGCAGCTTTGGGTGGGAGGATGGCTACACCTTC. Translating gives CASSFGWEDGYTF.

The genes are TRBV7-3 and TRBJ1-2; TRBD1 is a possible D gene (6 bases). Per the germline V gene, CDR1 is SGHTA and CDR2 is FQGTGA. V dropped 5 bases and J dropped 4 bases, with 14 bases sitting between them. The CDR3 has 14 amino acids. As DNA, the CDR3 is TGTGCCAGCAGCCCGCAGGGGTTAAGCTATGGCTACACCTTC. Protein sequence: CASSPQGLSYGYTF.

The rearrangement joins TRBV27 to TRBJ1-1; TRBD1 matches at 7 bases. Germline-derived CDR1 and CDR2 are MNHEY and SMNVEV (reference sequence). The CDR3 is made up of 15 amino acids. Trimming cost V 3 bases and J 3 bases; bases outside gene matches: 7. CDR3 bases: TGTGCCAGCAGTTTTCAAAACAGGGGTGACACTGAAGCTTTCTTT. Residues: CASSFQNRGDTEAFF.

This clone was picked up one time. The chain employs TRBV5-1 and TRBJ1-1; 8 positions match TRBD1. CDR1 is SGHRS and CDR2 is YFSETQ in the germline V gene. The CDR3 totals 13 residues. V trimming: 7 bases; J trimming: 1 base; junction bases outside the gene matches: 3. CDR3 in amino acids: CASLGTGNTEAFF. The CDR3 nucleotides are TGCGCCAGCTTGGGGACAGGGAACACTGAAGCTTTCTTT.

The J gene is TRBJ2-3, the V gene TRBV4-1, with 7 bases matching TRBD2. This CDR3 contains 15 residues. Trimming took 4 bases from V and 3 from J; bases not matched to a gene: 7. In germline, CDR1 is MGHRA, CDR2 YSYEKL. CDR3 amino acids: CASSLGGWGTDTQYF. The CDR3 DNA is TGCGCCAGCAGCCTCGGGGGGTGGGGGACAGATACGCAGTATTTT.

This sequence joins TRBV5-4 and TRBJ1-2; a possible D gene is TRBD1 (6 bases). Germline CDR1 reads SGHNT; CDR2 reads YYREEE (reference sequence). V was pared by 5 bases and J by 2 bases, with 10 bases between. The CDR3 runs to 13 residues. CDR3: CASRAQGNYGYTF. Written as DNA, the CDR3 is TGTGCCAGCAGGGCGCAGGGGAACTATGGCTACACCTTC. The whole variable domain, filled in from reference TRBV5-4 and TRBJ1-2, reads ETGVTQSPTHLIKTRGQQVTLRCSSQSGHNTVSWYQQALGQGPQFIFQYYREEENGRGNFPPRFSGLQFPNYSSELNVNALELDDSALYLCASRAQGNYGYTFGSGTRLTVV.

The V gene is TRBV4-1, the J gene TRBJ2-7, with 10 bases lining up with TRBD2. CDR1 MGHRA and CDR2 YSYEKL come from the germline V gene. This CDR3 has 17 amino acids. V dropped 2 bases and J dropped 2; count of bases not matched to a gene: 9. This chain's CDR3 is CASSQSALAGTPYEQYF. CDR3 bases: TGCGCCAGCAGCCAATCCGCACTAGCGGGGACCCCCTACGAGCAGTACTTC.

Only a few counts were recorded for this clone. The chain recombines TRBV11-3 with TRBJ2-3, with TRBD2 matching 7 bases. CDR1 SGHNT and CDR2 YENEEA come from the germline V gene. There are 15 residues in the CDR3. V lost 4 bases and J lost 6; bases outside the gene matches: 10. This chain's CDR3 is CASSSEAGLGDTQYF. In DNA, the CDR3 is TGTGCCAGCAGCTCGGAAGCGGGACTGGGGGATACGCAGTATTTT. Based on the CDR3 plus reference TRBV11-3 and TRBJ2-3, the full variable domain is EAGVVQSPRYKIIEKKQPVAFWCNPISGHNTLYWYLQNLGQGPELLIRYENEEAVDDSQLPKDRFSAERLKGVDSTLKIQPAELGDSAVYLCASSSEAGLGDTQYFGPGTRLTVL.

As to this clone: One end of the junction fails to match germline, which may point to a read error. V and J are TRBV7-7 and TRBJ2-3, with a weak D call TRBD2 (5 bases). Germline CDR1 reads SSHAT; CDR2 reads FNYEAQ (reference sequence). The CDR3 spans 13 residues. For the CDR3, the DNA is TGTGCTAGCAGCTTTGGGAGTGGGGATACGCAGTATTTT. Protein product: CASSFGSGDTQYF.

This clone was seen more than once but under ten times. V is TRBV21-1 and J is TRBJ2-2; TRBD1 is the table's D call, not checked against the DNA. TRBV21-1 is termed a pseudogene. The CDR3 is 16 amino acids. The CDR3 nucleotides read TGTGCCAGCAGCATCCGGGACAGGGGGAACACCGGGGAGCTGTTTTTT. Encoded protein: CASSIRDRGNTGELFF.